The present T cell receptor (beta chain) was sequenced within a study of Graves' ophthalmopathy and Graves' hyperthyroidism. In its sample, this clonotype was seen many times. Its antigen is undetermined. Amplification from RNA transcripts yielded the TCR beta CDR3 regions. HTBI primers primed a first-round RT-PCR, and a second-round multiplex PCR followed. TCRdb reprocessed the multiplex PCR reads with MiXCR, giving one entry per CDR3 protein. The repertoire holds hundreds of thousands of distinct CDR3 sequences, with under 15% as singletons. Ophthalmopathy donors were characterized by moderate-to-severe activity, CAS of at least 3, NOSPECS of at least 4, and duration under 3 months. Orbital computed tomography, together with clinical symptoms, serum thyroxine, TRAb and thyroid ultrasound, was used for diagnosis. It was from about 9.1 ml of fresh peripheral blood that the PBMCs came. Notes on the study in general: Most expanded thyroid clonotypes above 0.001 frequency also appeared in blood.

Between the trimmed V and J ends, which lost 0 bases and 1 base, there was a span of 15 bases. This CDR3 region has 18 residues. The germline V gene has CDR1 MNHEY and CDR2 SVGEGT. The receptor was isolated from a woman younger than 45 with Graves' ophthalmopathy. The J gene is TRBJ2-2, the V gene TRBV6-2 or TRBV6-3; no firm D call. Sequenced input: blood. The CDR3 spells CASSYSTRFFLNTGELFF. CDR3 in DNA: TGTGCCAGCAGTTACTCGACGAGATTCTTCTTGAACACCGGGGAGCTGTTTTTT.